The 14 T cell receptor beta chains reported below all come from one sample, sequenced in a study of blood T cell repertoires in COVID-19. TCRdb's copy holds only in-frame clones and misses some; the assay was immunoSEQ multiplex PCR. The table records roughly 66,000 clones, around 81% of them present only once. Source material: peripheral blood. The origin of the receptors is a woman in her sixties with acute or convalescent COVID-19.

The J gene is TRBJ1-5, the V gene TRBV6-5; TRBD1 matches at 7 bases. Germline V gene data show CDR1 as MNHEY and CDR2 as SVGAGI. V lost 8 bases and J lost 1; bases outside the gene matches: 2. The CDR3 is 13 residues long. CDR3 nucleotides: TGTGCCAGCTGGGACAGCAGCAATCAGCCCCAGCATTTT. This codes for CASWDSSNQPQHF.

CDR3 amino acids: CASSLRGRGPQPQHF. As DNA, the CDR3 is TGTGCCAGCAGTTTGAGAGGCAGGGGGCCTCAGCCCCAGCATTTT. This chain uses TRBV27 with TRBJ1-5; 8 bases agree with TRBD1. Germline V gene lookup returns CDR1 MNHEY and CDR2 SMNVEV (reference sequence). V lost 3 bases and J lost 6; bases outside the gene matches: 7. The CDR3 is made up of 15 amino acids.

The V and J genes are TRBV6-5 and TRBJ1-2; D call uncertain. This CDR3 is built from 14 residues. Germline V gene sequence: CDR1 MNHEY, CDR2 SVGAGI. V was trimmed by 4 bases and J by 7 bases, leaving 16 bases between them. The CDR3 DNA reads as TGTGCCAGCAGTTCCGTTTCCCGTTCGGGTGGCTACACCTTC. Protein product: CASSSVSRSGGYTF.

V is TRBV30 and J is TRBJ1-1; D unresolved. V was shortened by 2 bases and J by 0 bases, with 13 bases between the two germline ends. Germline V lookup: CDR1 GTSNPN, CDR2 SVGIG (reference sequence). The length of the CDR3 is 15 residues. CDR3 sequence (DNA): TGTGCCTGGAGTCGGGTGGGGAGCATGAACACTGAAGCTTTCTTT. Translating gives CAWSRVGSMNTEAFF.

V and J are TRBV6-1 and TRBJ1-6; D is ambiguous. Trimming cost V 5 bases and J 8 bases, with 16 bases left between them. Germline V CDR1 and CDR2: MNHNS, SASEGT. CDR3 size: 15 residues. This chain's CDR3 is CASSSPTGVDSPLHF. As DNA, the CDR3 is TGTGCCAGCAGTTCTCCCACGGGTGTGGATTCACCCCTCCACTTT.

The gene calls are TRBV10-3 and TRBJ1-3; tentative D call: TRBD1 (5 bases). CDR3 length: 15 amino acids. CDR1 and CDR2 (germline): ENHRY, SYGVKD. The ends were cut back, 4 bases at V and 0 bases at J, with 10 bases in the middle. In DNA, the CDR3 is TGTGCCATCAGTGGAGGCAGGGCCTCTGGAAACACCATATATTTT. It specifies CAISGGRASGNTIYF.

V gene TRBV21-1 combines with J gene TRBJ2-7; whether TRBD2, the table's D call, matches the DNA was not checked. TRBV21-1 is marked as a pseudogene. The CDR3 is 15 residues long. CDR3 in DNA: TGTGCCAGCAGGAAAGGGCCGGGCGGGGGTGATCAGCAGTACTTC. Protein product: CASRKGPGGGDQQYF.

V is TRBV30 and J is TRBJ2-7; TRBD2 aligns across 11 bases. The germline V gene encodes CDR1 GTSNPN and CDR2 SVGIG (reference sequence). The CDR3 consists of 14 residues. J lost 2 bases, V lost 4 bases, and 4 bases had no gene match. As DNA, the CDR3 is TGTGCCTGGAAAGAGACTAGCGGGGCCTACGAGCAGTACTTC. Protein: CAWKETSGAYEQYF.

V and J are TRBV5-8 and TRBJ1-2; unclear D gene. Trimming left V 1 base short and J 0 bases short, with 7 bases between. Germline V gives CDR1 SGHTS, CDR2 YDEGEE. The CDR3 contains 14 residues. The CDR3 sequence is CASSLWGANYGYTF. The CDR3 DNA is TGTGCCAGCAGCTTGTGGGGAGCTAACTATGGCTACACCTTC.

V gene TRBV6-2 or TRBV6-3 combines with J gene TRBJ2-2; the match to TRBD2 covers 10 bases. The V and J ends lost 4 bases and 3 bases, in that order; junction bases with no gene match: 17. Germline values: CDR1 MNHEY, CDR2 SVGEGT. The CDR3 is 20 residues long. CDR3 in DNA: TGTGCCAGCAGTTCCTTAGCGGGGGGCTACTATACTTCAGACACCGGGGAGCTGTTTTTT. Translating gives CASSSLAGGYYTSDTGELFF.

The CDR3 DNA sequence: TGCGCCAGCAGCCAAGGTGAAGGGGCCAGTGATACGCAGTATTTT. Translated, it gives CASSQGEGASDTQYF. The chain combines TRBV4-1 with TRBJ2-3, with D possibly matching TRBD1 (5 bases). The CDR3 covers 15 residues. The V gene's germline CDR1 is MGHRA and CDR2 YSYEKL. Trimming removed 1 base at V and 6 bases at J, with 14 bases between.

V and J are TRBV18 and TRBJ2-1; 9 bases agree with TRBD2. This CDR3 spans 15 amino acids. Trimming cost V 2 bases and J 9 bases; bases outside gene matches: 8. Germline V CDR1 and CDR2: KGHSH, LQKENI. The CDR3 sequence: CASSPRTSEAGEQFF. The CDR3 coding sequence is TGTGCCAGCTCACCAAGGACTAGCGAAGCTGGTGAGCAGTTCTTC.

The chain joins TRBV11-2 to TRBJ2-1; TRBD1 aligns across 10 bases. V was pared by 5 bases and J by 6 bases, with 7 bases of the junction left unmatched. The CDR3 spans 15 residues. In germline, CDR1 is SGHAT, CDR2 FQNNGV. CDR3 protein: CASSIRTGGVNEQFF. The CDR3 DNA is TGTGCCAGCAGCATCCGGACAGGGGGGGTCAATGAGCAGTTCTTC.

The V gene is TRBV5-1, the J gene TRBJ2-7; 7 bases fit TRBD1. Germline CDR1 SGHRS, CDR2 YFSETQ. The CDR3 totals 16 residues. The trim removed 3 bases at V and 8 bases at J, leaving 17 bases unmatched. CDR3 nucleotide sequence: TGCGCCAGCAGCTCCGGAACACGGGACAGTGGAGTCCAGCAGTACTTC. This translates into CASSSGTRDSGVQQYF.